The source of this T cell receptor (beta chain) is a study of T cell responses to AZD1222 COVID-19 vaccine. Study overall: Samples with a second dose at about 4 or about 12 weeks were pooled together.

The CDR3 has 13 amino acids. Germline V gene lookup returns CDR1 SEHNR and CDR2 FQNEAQ (reference sequence). The germline V and J ends were trimmed by 2 bases and 5 bases, with 9 bases remaining between them. Points on this clone: Its antigen is undetermined.

TCRdb keeps only in-frame clones here, not all; method: immunoSEQ multiplex PCR. The sample has about 130,000 clones, about 91% seen once; the top ten hold approximately 2.5%. Study observations and caveats: Most donors were white British, females outnumbered males, and clonal diversity was possibly underestimated. An increase in Spike-specific TCR breadth and depth was observed after two AZD1222 doses. Spike-spanning, vaccine-associated CD4 TCRs were dominant at 160-218 and 743-854.

The input for sequencing was peripheral blood, taken on day 0 of AZD1222 vaccination. The V and J genes are TRBV7-9 and TRBJ2-5; D is uncertain. This sequence was found in an adult in good health. CDR3 amino acids: CASSLMGGETQYF. CDR3 bases: TGTGCCAGCAGCTTAATGGGTGGTGAGACCCAGTACTTC. The variable domain in full, completed from reference TRBV7-9 and TRBJ2-5, reads DTGVSQNPRHKITKRGQNVTFRCDPISEHNRLYWYRQTLGQGPEFLTYFQNEAQLEKSRLLSDRFSAERPKGSFSTLEIQRTEQGDSAMYLCASSLMGGETQYFGPGTRLLVL.